Listed below are T cell receptor beta chains from one sample, sequenced in a study of regulatory T cells in long-lasting Graves disease. Each CDR3 protein is one row after TCRdb ran MiXCR on the multiplex PCR reads. The table lists 300,000 to 350,000 distinct CDR3 sequences, roughly a fifth of them singletons. The material was peripheral blood mononuclear cells (PBMCs), obtained when the disease was refractory, from a patient treated with antithyroid drugs. Source of these receptors: a female donor with Graves disease. Both conserved end residues are part of each CDR3. D genes are given only for firm matches. Rows give clone size only sometimes, using once, few, many, or a class for an expanded clone.

d_call | j_call | clone_size | v_call | cdr3_nt | cdr3_aa
TRBD2 | TRBJ2-4 | . | TRBV7-2 | TGTGCCAGCAGCTTAGAAGTAGCGGGGGGCATTCAGTACTTC | CASSLEVAGGIQYF
. | TRBJ1-2 | . | TRBV6-1 | TGTGCCAGCAGTCTAAATGGGGGGAAGGGCTACACCTTC | CASSLNGGKGYTF
. | TRBJ1-4 | few | TRBV6-1 | TGTGCCAGCAGTGAACAGAATGGGGAAAAACTGTCTTTT | CASSEQNGEKLSF
. | TRBJ2-7 | . | TRBV24-1 | TGTGCCACCAGTGCAGCCTATCCCAGGGGCCTTCCGGGGGTCTACGAGCAGTACTTC | CATSAAYPRGLPGVYEQYF
. | TRBJ2-3 | few | TRBV12-3/TRBV12-4 | TGTGCCAGCAGTTTAGTATTACCGCGAGTAGATACGCAGTATTTT | CASSLVLPRVDTQYF
. | TRBJ2-3 | . | TRBV6-1 | TGTGCCAGCAATCACGGGCTCCGGATGGATACGCAGTATTTT | CASNHGLRMDTQYF
. | TRBJ1-5 | many | TRBV7-2 | TGTGCCAGCAGCCTGGATATTTCTACGCCCCAGCATTTT | CASSLDISTPQHF
. | TRBJ1-1 | . | TRBV11-2 | TGTGCCAGCAGCTACACACGGAACACTGAAGCTTTCTTT | CASSYTRNTEAFF
. | TRBJ2-7 | many | TRBV7-6 | TGTGCCAGCAGCTTCCCGCCTCTCTACGAGCAGTACTTC | CASSFPPLYEQYF
. | TRBJ1-2 | many | TRBV20-1 | TGCAGTGCACCTAAACAGGTTTTGTACACCTTC | CSAPKQVLYTF
TRBD2 | TRBJ2-7 | . | TRBV24-1 | TGTGCCACCAGTGACCCGACTAGCGGGAGCTACGAGCAGTACTTC | CATSDPTSGSYEQYF
. | TRBJ2-6 | few | TRBV5-5 | TGTGCCAGCAGCTATTTCTACTCTGGGGCCAACGTCCTGACTTTC | CASSYFYSGANVLTF
TRBD2 | TRBJ2-7 | few | TRBV5-6 | TGTGCCAGCAGCTCCCCACAGCGGGATGTCGAGCAGTACTTC | CASSSPQRDVEQYF
. | TRBJ2-2 | . | TRBV7-8 | TGTGCCAGCAGCCTTTCCGCCGCAGACACCGGGGAGCTGTTTTTT | CASSLSAADTGELFF
. | TRBJ1-1 | . | TRBV7-9 | TGTGCCAGCAGCTTTCAACGGAAGAACACTGAAGCTTTCTTT | CASSFQRKNTEAFF
TRBD1 | TRBJ1-1 | . | TRBV4-1 | TGCGCCTTCGGAGGGGGCGGAACTGAAGCTTTCTTT | CAFGGGGTEAFF
. | TRBJ2-3 | . | TRBV28 | TGTGCCAGCAGTTTGGTGGGGAGAGATACGCAGTATTTT | CASSLVGRDTQYF
TRBD1 | TRBJ1-2 | . | TRBV7-3 | TGTGCCAGCTCTAGGCAGGGGGCTGGTGGCTACACCTTC | CASSRQGAGGYTF
TRBD1 | TRBJ1-5 | . | TRBV2 | TGTGCCCGCCGCGGGACAGGGGGCGATTGGGGTTTTCAGCCCCAGCATTTT | CARRGTGGDWGFQPQHF
. | TRBJ1-4 | . | TRBV4-3 | TGCGCCAGCAGCCAAGATCGGCCGGGGGCTAATGAAAAACTGTTTTTT | CASSQDRPGANEKLFF
TRBD1 | TRBJ2-7 | many | TRBV2 | TGTGCCAGCATTAGCCTCAGGGGGCGCGGAAGCTACGAGCAGTACTTC | CASISLRGRGSYEQYF
. | TRBJ2-7 | few | TRBV5-1 | TGCGCCAGCAGCGCGGCCTCGGTGTCCTACGAGCAGTACTTC | CASSAASVSYEQYF